These 29 T cell receptor beta chains were sequenced from one sample in a study of T cell responses to AZD1222 COVID-19 vaccine listed by TCRdb under 2021. Library generation was performed with the immunoSEQ multiplex PCR assay. The table was pulled from immuneACCESS by TCRdb, which kept in-frame rearrangements only. Such tables lose some clones; where checked, under half of the loss comes from unresolved V genes, and the rest has no known cause. This sample is represented by 130,000 to 150,000 clones; around 91% of them were singletons. About 4.6% of the sample lies in the top ten. The sample's time point, from its label and the paper: baseline before first vaccination. Specimen: peripheral blood, collected on day 0 of AZD1222 vaccination. The receptors here all came from an adult in good health.

This chain uses TRBV30 with TRBJ1-1; TRBD1 might be the D (5 bases). CDR1 and CDR2 (germline): GTSNPN, SVGIG (reference sequence). This CDR3 is built from 14 residues. Deletions cut 4 bases from V and 1 base from J, with 13 bases between. The CDR3 reads CAWKKGSANTEAFF. The CDR3, as DNA: TGTGCCTGGAAGAAGGGGTCCGCGAACACTGAAGCTTTCTTT.

V is TRBV18 and J is TRBJ2-1, with D unclear. Trimming took 3 bases from V and 4 from J, leaving 10 bases between them. This CDR3 is 14 amino acids long. Germline assignment: CDR1 KGHSH and CDR2 LQKENI. The CDR3 spells CASSPPSLYNEQFF. CDR3 coding DNA: TGTGCCAGCTCACCGCCTTCTCTGTACAATGAGCAGTTCTTC.

The chain is built from TRBV18 and TRBJ2-2; 10 bases align to TRBD2. The CDR3 contains 18 residues. Trimming took 3 bases from V and 0 from J; bases not matched to a gene: 7. From germline, CDR1 is KGHSH and CDR2 LQKENI. The CDR3 region has the DNA TGTGCCAGCTCACCCAGGACTAGCGGAGAATCGAACACCGGGGAGCTGTTTTTT. Translated: CASSPRTSGESNTGELFF.

This rearrangement joins TRBV4-3 to TRBJ2-7; D is uncertain. Germline CDR1 LGHNA, CDR2 YSLEER. Trimming shortened V by 0 bases and J by 7 bases, and 16 bases separated the two germline ends. This CDR3 has 15 amino acids. DNA for the CDR3: TGCGCCAGCAGCCAAGATGAGACTTCACCTCGGGAGCAGTACTTC. It translates to CASSQDETSPREQYF.

In this sample, this clone turned up a few times. The rearrangement joins TRBV6-4 to TRBJ2-2; TRBD2 matches 10 bases. CDR1 is MRHNA and CDR2 is SNTAGT in the germline V gene. The CDR3 is made up of 15 amino acids. The V and J ends lost 7 bases and 6 bases, in that order; junction bases with no gene match: 8. The CDR3 coding sequence is TGTGCCAGCAAGGCTAGCGGGAGCGAGGCCGGGGAGCTGTTTTTT. It yields the protein CASKASGSEAGELFF.

The rearrangement uses TRBV15 and TRBJ1-1, with TRBD1 matching 7 bases. Per the germline V gene, CDR1 is LNHNV and CDR2 is YYDKDF (reference sequence). This CDR3 is 14 amino acids long. The V and J ends lost 5 bases and 3 bases, in that order; junction bases with no gene match: 6. For the CDR3, the DNA is TGTGCCACCAGCGGACAAACAGGGGACACTGAAGCTTTCTTT. Translated, it gives CATSGQTGDTEAFF.

The rearrangement joins TRBV5-1 to TRBJ2-3; 7 positions match TRBD1. The V segment lost 4 bases and the J segment 0 bases; nucleotides outside the gene matches: 8. The CDR3 extends over 16 amino acids. The germline gives CDR1 SGHRS, CDR2 YFSETQ. The CDR3 sequence is CASSPHGDRSTDTQYF. The CDR3, as DNA: TGCGCCAGCAGCCCCCATGGGGACAGAAGCACAGATACGCAGTATTTT.

This rearrangement joins TRBV5-6 to TRBJ2-5; TRBD2 is a possible D gene (7 bases). The germline V gene encodes CDR1 SGHDT and CDR2 YYEEEE. The CDR3 has 16 residues. Trimming cost V 0 bases and J 5 bases, with 17 bases left between them. CDR3 DNA: TGTGCCAGCAGCTTGGTTCCGGGGGGCGAGGGGGAGACCCAGTACTTC. Amino acids: CASSLVPGGEGETQYF. Combining the CDR3 with reference TRBV5-6 and TRBJ2-5 gives the whole variable domain DAGVTQSPTHLIKTRGQQVTLRCSPKSGHDTVSWYQQALGQGPQFIFQYYEEEERQRGNFPDRFSGHQFPNYSSELNVNALLLGDSALYLCASSLVPGGEGETQYFGPGTRLLVL.

The V call is TRBV4-2, the J call TRBJ2-1, with 13 bases fitting TRBD2. CDR1 is LGHNA, CDR2 YNFKEQ, per germline. The CDR3 has 19 residues. Trimming removed 4 bases from V and 3 bases from J; junction bases left unmatched: 12. The CDR3 sequence is CASSRTSGSSTSYYNEQFF. CDR3 coding DNA: TGTGCCAGCAGCCGGACTAGCGGGAGTTCAACCTCCTACTACAATGAGCAGTTCTTC.

The gene calls are TRBV7-9 and TRBJ2-1, with unresolved D. The germline V gene has CDR1 SEHNR and CDR2 FQNEAQ (reference sequence). The CDR3 sequence is 14 residues long. With 5 bases removed from V and 5 bases from J, the gap between germline ends came to 13 bases. The CDR3 sequence: CASSHLGNHNEQFF. CDR3 bases: TGTGCCAGCAGCCATCTGGGGAATCACAATGAGCAGTTCTTC.

This clone was recorded only once. The chain recombines TRBV5-5 with TRBJ2-1; D perhaps matches TRBD2 (5 bases). Germline CDR1 SGHKS, CDR2 YYEKEE (reference sequence). The CDR3 runs to 13 residues. The V end lost 1 base, the J end lost 9 bases, and 11 bases lay between the germline ends. This chain's CDR3 is CASSLIASGEQFF. The CDR3 bases are TGTGCCAGCAGCTTGATAGCGTCAGGTGAGCAGTTCTTC.

This clone has more than one count but fewer than ten. The chain recombines TRBV7-2 with TRBJ2-5; no reliable D call. V lost 5 bases and J lost 2, with 12 bases in between. Germline-derived CDR1 and CDR2 are SGHTA and FQGNSA. The CDR3 length is 14 residues. CDR3 in DNA: TGTGCCAGCAGCCGCCAGGCGTCGCAAGAGACCCAGTACTTC. Its protein product is CASSRQASQETQYF.

This rearrangement joins TRBV19 to TRBJ1-2, with a weak D call TRBD1 (6 bases). Per the germline V gene, CDR1 is LNHDA and CDR2 is SQIVND (reference sequence). This CDR3 comprises 18 residues. Deletions cut 4 bases from V and 0 bases from J, with 21 bases between. Here the CDR3 DNA reads TGTGCCAGTAGTACCTTGTTGGGGACACCTGCAACTAACTATGGCTACACCTTC. It specifies CASSTLLGTPATNYGYTF.

A word on this clone: An end of the junction does not agree with germline; a read error may underlie this. CDR3 loop: CASSLGQGVNPTF. CDR3 sequence (DNA): TGTGCCAGCAGCTTGGGACAGGGGGTTAATCCGACGTTC. The chain employs TRBV7-9 and TRBJ1-2; the match to TRBD1 covers 11 bases. CDR3 length: 13 amino acids. Germline V gene lookup returns CDR1 SEHNR and CDR2 FQNEAQ (reference sequence).

The chain couples TRBV2 to TRBJ2-1, with TRBD2 matching over 10 bases. This CDR3 has 15 residues. V gave up 6 bases and J gave up 1 base; unmatched junction bases: 3. Germline-derived CDR1 and CDR2 are SNHLY and FYNNEI. CDR3 nucleotides: TGTGCCAGCAGCTTGGGACTAGCGTCCTACAATGAGCAGTTCTTC. This codes for CASSLGLASYNEQFF. The full variable domain, with the rest looked up from reference TRBV2 and TRBJ2-1, is EPEVTQTPSHQVTQMGQEVILRCVPISNHLYFYWYRQILGQKVEFLVSFYNNEISEKSEIFDDQFSVERPDGSNFTLKIRSTKLEDSAMYFCASSLGLASYNEQFFGPGTRLTVL.

The chain links TRBV11-2 to TRBJ2-7, with D unresolved. V gave up 5 bases and J gave up 3 bases, with 14 bases separating them. Germline assignment: CDR1 SGHAT and CDR2 FQNNGV. This CDR3 comprises 14 residues. CDR3 DNA: TGTGCCAGCAGCCCAGACGGACGGAGCTACGAGCAGTACTTC. Residues: CASSPDGRSYEQYF.

About this clone: The same CDR3 arises from other DNA sequences in this sample as well. The rearrangement links TRBV28 to TRBJ2-5; D is undetermined. This CDR3 comprises 10 residues. V lost 6 bases and J lost 1, with 0 bases in between. Germline CDR1 is MDHEN and CDR2 is SYDVKM. The CDR3 nucleotides are TGTGCCAGCAGCCAAGAGACCCAGTACTTC. Its protein product is CASSQETQYF.

This rearrangement joins TRBV19 to TRBJ2-3; 10 bases are shared with TRBD2. J gave up 2 bases and V 3 bases, and 2 bases lay outside the gene matches. Per germline, CDR1 LNHDA and CDR2 SQIVND (reference sequence). The CDR3 has 15 amino acids. Here the CDR3 reads CASSMGLANTDTQYF. CDR3 bases: TGTGCCAGTAGTATGGGACTAGCGAACACAGATACGCAGTATTTT.

Remarks on this clone: One end of the junction does not line up with germline, which may come from a read error. The rearrangement links TRBV7-7 to TRBJ2-2; D is undetermined. Germline CDR1 reads SSHAT; CDR2 reads FNYEAQ (reference sequence). This CDR3 is 14 amino acids long. The CDR3 here is CASSFSMNTGELFF. DNA for the CDR3: TGTGCTAGCAGCTTCTCCATGAACACCGGGGAGCTGTTTTTT.

The chain joins TRBV27 to TRBJ2-1; 7 nucleotides line up with TRBD2. Germline V gene data show CDR1 as MNHEY and CDR2 as SMNVEV (reference sequence). The CDR3 is 17 residues long. The ends lost 5 bases at V and 6 bases at J; junction bases unmatched: 16. The CDR3 bases are TGTGCCAGCAGTCAGAGGGCAGGAGGGACTACCCTCAATGAGCAGTTCTTC. Translated, it gives CASSQRAGGTTLNEQFF.

The chain couples TRBV18 to TRBJ1-1, with TRBD1 as a possible D gene (5 bases). Germline CDR1 KGHSH, CDR2 LQKENI. The CDR3 extends over 14 amino acids. V was shortened by 2 bases and J by 2 bases, with 9 bases between the two germline ends. CDR3 sequence (DNA): TGTGCCAGCTCACCAAAGACAGAAAACACTGAAGCTTTCTTT. This encodes CASSPKTENTEAFF.

The rearrangement uses TRBV2 and TRBJ2-1; a weak D match, TRBD2 (6 bases). Germline V CDR1 and CDR2: SNHLY, FYNNEI. V was pared by 6 bases and J by 10 bases, with 19 bases between. The CDR3 covers 14 residues. CDR3 amino acids: CASRERGGGLEQFF. CDR3 coding DNA: TGTGCCAGCAGGGAGCGTGGGGGAGGTTTGGAGCAGTTCTTC.

The chain recombines TRBV5-1 with TRBJ2-4; perhaps TRBD2 as D (6 bases). V shed 1 base and J shed 0 bases, with 8 bases lying between them. Looked up from germline, CDR1 is SGHRS and CDR2 is YFSETQ. The CDR3 length is 15 residues. For the CDR3, the DNA is TGCGCCAGCAGCTTGTACGGGGGAGCCAAAAACATTCAGTACTTC. Translation gives CASSLYGGAKNIQYF.

V gene TRBV6-1 combines with J gene TRBJ1-2; D gene ambiguous. Germline V gene data show CDR1 as MNHNS and CDR2 as SASEGT. The CDR3 length is 13 residues. Trimming left V 2 bases short and J 2 bases short, with 6 bases between. The CDR3 region is CASSESRNYGYTF. CDR3 DNA: TGTGCCAGCAGTGAAAGCAGGAACTATGGCTACACCTTC.

The chain is built from TRBV28 and TRBJ1-2; D remains unclear. Germline V gene sequence: CDR1 MDHEN, CDR2 SYDVKM. The length of the CDR3 is 12 residues. V lost 11 bases to trimming and J lost 5 bases, with 15 bases between them. The CDR3 region is CAAAGPLYGYTF. The CDR3 bases are TGTGCCGCTGCGGGCCCCCTGTATGGCTACACCTTC.

The chain joins TRBV7-9 to TRBJ2-5, with D possibly TRBD1 on 5 matching bases. The germline gives CDR1 SEHNR, CDR2 FQNEAQ (reference sequence). The CDR3 is 13 amino acids. The V end lost 3 bases, the J end lost 3 bases, and 8 bases lay between the germline ends. The CDR3 loop reads CASSLTREETQYF. The DNA of the CDR3 is TGTGCCAGCAGCTTGACCAGGGAAGAGACCCAGTACTTC.

The chain carries TRBV28 and TRBJ2-3; possibly TRBD2 for D (7 bases). The CDR3 length is 17 residues. V was shortened by 2 bases and J by 3 bases, with 18 bases between the two germline ends. CDR1 and CDR2 (germline): MDHEN, SYDVKM. In nucleotides, the CDR3 is TGTGCCAGCAGTTTAGGTCCAGCAGGGAGGGGGACAGATACGCAGTATTTT. It is translated as CASSLGPAGRGTDTQYF. Full variable domain (outside the CDR3, taken from reference TRBV28 and TRBJ2-3): DVKVTQSSRYLVKRTGEKVFLECVQDMDHENMFWYRQDPGLGLRLIYFSYDVKMKEKGDIPEGYSVSREKKERFSLILESASTNQTSMYLCASSLGPAGRGTDTQYFGPGTRLTVL.

V usage is TRBV7-2 and J usage is TRBJ2-7; TRBD1 is a possible D gene (5 bases). Germline CDR1 and CDR2: SGHTA and FQGNSA. V lost 5 bases and J 4 bases, leaving 12 bases between the germline ends. The CDR3 contains 13 residues. The CDR3 region has the DNA TGTGCCAGCAGCCCCGACAGCTCTTACGAGCAGTACTTC. It codes for CASSPDSSYEQYF.

J is TRBJ2-7 and V is TRBV18; D perhaps matches TRBD2 (6 bases). The CDR3 contains 15 residues. The germline CDR1 and CDR2 sequences are KGHSH and LQKENI. V was clipped by 1 base and J by 0 bases, with 10 bases between them. CDR3 DNA: TGTGCCAGCTCACCACGCAGGACTACCTCCTACGAGCAGTACTTC. It specifies CASSPRRTTSYEQYF.